The 8 T cell receptor beta chains reported below all come from one sample, sequenced in a study of cytotoxic CD8 clonotypes in ibrutinib-treated CLL. Method: immunoSEQ multiplex PCR; TCRdb's copy keeps in-frame clones and lacks some. The profile covers over 200,000 clones, with over 65% appearing a single time and over 5.5% taken by the ten largest. The sample was PBMCs, taken after 12 months of ibrutinib treatment. The source is a human donor with chronic lymphocytic leukemia.

The rearrangement uses TRBV7-3 and TRBJ2-1, with TRBD2 as a possible D gene (6 bases). The germline V gene encodes CDR1 SGHTA and CDR2 FQGTGA. The CDR3 extends over 15 amino acids. Trimming took off 5 bases at V and 4 bases at J, with 15 bases between the two ends. CDR3: CASSTGSTSYNEQFF. Here the CDR3 DNA reads TGTGCCAGCAGCACGGGATCGACTAGTTACAATGAGCAGTTCTTC. The full variable domain, its missing parts supplied by reference TRBV7-3 and TRBJ2-1, is GAGVSQTPSNKVTEKGKYVELRCDPISGHTALYWYRQSLGQGPEFLIYFQGTGAADDSGLPNDRFFAVRPEGSVSTLKIQRTERGDSAVYLCASSTGSTSYNEQFFGPGTRLTVL.

This chain joins TRBV4-3 and TRBJ1-3; D possibly corresponds to TRBD1 (5 bases). Germline V gene sequence: CDR1 LGHNA, CDR2 YSLEER. There are 15 residues in the CDR3. Trimming cost V 4 bases and J 0 bases, with 10 bases left between them. CDR3 in DNA: TGCGCCAGCAGCCGGGGACGGAACTCTGGAAACACCATATATTTT. As protein: CASSRGRNSGNTIYF.

CDR3 DNA: TGCGCCAGCAGCCAAGATGGGGAACCCTCCTACGAGCAGTACTTC. It translates to CASSQDGEPSYEQYF. This chain connects TRBV4-3 to TRBJ2-7; D gene unclear. V dropped 0 bases and J dropped 0 bases, with 9 bases sitting between them. The CDR3 sequence is 15 residues long. CDR1 is LGHNA and CDR2 is YSLEER in the germline V gene.

The chain is built from TRBV2 and TRBJ1-3; D is possibly TRBD1 (6 bases). Germline V lookup: CDR1 SNHLY, CDR2 FYNNEI. Trimming pared 7 bases from V and 0 bases from J, leaving 22 bases between. The CDR3 loop spans 18 amino acids. The CDR3 nucleotides are TGTGCCAGCACGCCAGGGGATATGTTTGGGAGCTCTGGAAACACCATATATTTT. It encodes CASTPGDMFGSSGNTIYF.

This clone has more than one count but fewer than ten. V gene TRBV28 combines with J gene TRBJ1-2, with unresolved D. Germline assignment: CDR1 MDHEN and CDR2 SYDVKM. Trimming took 6 bases from V and 6 from J, leaving 17 bases between them. CDR3 length: 14 residues. DNA of the CDR3: TGTGCCAGCAGCCCTCTCGGAGGTGTCCATGGCTACACCTTC. Protein product: CASSPLGGVHGYTF.

This chain links TRBV5-1 with TRBJ2-3, with 8 nucleotides matching TRBD2. The length of the CDR3 is 17 residues. V shed 4 bases and J 4 bases; nucleotides not matched to a gene: 14. Germline loops: CDR1 SGHRS, CDR2 YFSETQ. CDR3 in amino acids: CASSPIAGTSGSDTQYF. The CDR3 coding sequence is TGCGCCAGCAGCCCAATCGCCGGGACTAGTGGCTCAGATACGCAGTATTTT.

About this clone itself: The junction and the germline gene differ at one end; a read error may be behind it. The gene calls are TRBV29-1 and TRBJ1-1; TRBD1 aligns across 8 bases. The germline gives CDR1 SQVTM, CDR2 ANQGSEA. This CDR3 region has 13 residues. The CDR3 loop reads CSAERQGSTEAFF. CDR3 nucleotide sequence: TGCAGCGCTGAAAGACAGGGGAGCACTGAAGCTTTCTTT.

The chain has TRBV4-2 and TRBJ2-3; 9 bases align to TRBD2. Trimming took 4 bases from V and 0 from J; bases not matched to a gene: 8. CDR3 length: 17 residues. The germline V gene has CDR1 LGHNA and CDR2 YNFKEQ. CDR3 sequence: CASSPRRGGRSTDTQYF. The CDR3, as DNA: TGTGCCAGCAGCCCCCGGCGGGGGGGCCGTAGCACAGATACGCAGTATTTT.